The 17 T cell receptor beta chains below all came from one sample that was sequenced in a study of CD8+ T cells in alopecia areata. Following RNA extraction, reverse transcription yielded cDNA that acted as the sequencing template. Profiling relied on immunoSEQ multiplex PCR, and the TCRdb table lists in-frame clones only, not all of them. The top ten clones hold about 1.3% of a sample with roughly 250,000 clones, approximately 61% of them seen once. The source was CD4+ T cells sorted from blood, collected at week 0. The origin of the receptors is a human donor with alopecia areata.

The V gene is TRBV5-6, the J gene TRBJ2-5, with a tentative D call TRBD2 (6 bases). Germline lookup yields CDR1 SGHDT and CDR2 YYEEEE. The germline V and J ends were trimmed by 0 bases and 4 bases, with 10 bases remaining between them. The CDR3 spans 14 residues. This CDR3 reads CASSLVGGPETQYF. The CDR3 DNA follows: TGTGCCAGCAGCTTGGTCGGGGGACCAGAGACCCAGTACTTC.

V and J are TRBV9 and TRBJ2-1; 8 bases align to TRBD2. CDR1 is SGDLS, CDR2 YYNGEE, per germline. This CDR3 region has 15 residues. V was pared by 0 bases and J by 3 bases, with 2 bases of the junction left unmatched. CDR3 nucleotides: TGTGCCAGCAGCGTAGGGGGACTAGGCTACAATGAGCAGTTCTTC. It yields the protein CASSVGGLGYNEQFF.

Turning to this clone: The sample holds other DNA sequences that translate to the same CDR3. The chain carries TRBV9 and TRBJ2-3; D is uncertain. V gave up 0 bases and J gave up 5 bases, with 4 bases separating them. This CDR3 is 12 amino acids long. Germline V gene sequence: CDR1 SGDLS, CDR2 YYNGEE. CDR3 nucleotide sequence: TGTGCCAGCAGCGTAGTGGGAGATACGCAGTATTTT. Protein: CASSVVGDTQYF.

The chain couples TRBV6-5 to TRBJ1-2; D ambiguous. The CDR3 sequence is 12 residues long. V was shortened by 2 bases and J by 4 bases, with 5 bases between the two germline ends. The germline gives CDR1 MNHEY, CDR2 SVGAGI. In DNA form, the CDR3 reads TGTGCCAGCAGTTACCGCGGCTATGGCTACACCTTC. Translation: CASSYRGYGYTF.

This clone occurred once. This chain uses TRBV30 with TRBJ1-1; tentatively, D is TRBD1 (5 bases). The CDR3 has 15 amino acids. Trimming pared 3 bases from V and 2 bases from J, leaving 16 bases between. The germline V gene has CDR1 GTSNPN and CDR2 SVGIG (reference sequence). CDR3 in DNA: TGTGCCTGGAGCGCCGAACTAGGGGCCAACACTGAAGCTTTCTTT. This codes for CAWSAELGANTEAFF.

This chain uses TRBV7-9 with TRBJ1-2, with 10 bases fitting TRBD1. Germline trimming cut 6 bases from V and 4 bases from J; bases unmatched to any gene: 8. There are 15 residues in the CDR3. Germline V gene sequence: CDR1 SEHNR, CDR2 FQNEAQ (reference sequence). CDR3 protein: CASRHRDRGVYGYTF. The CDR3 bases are TGTGCCAGCAGGCATCGGGACAGGGGAGTCTATGGCTACACCTTC.

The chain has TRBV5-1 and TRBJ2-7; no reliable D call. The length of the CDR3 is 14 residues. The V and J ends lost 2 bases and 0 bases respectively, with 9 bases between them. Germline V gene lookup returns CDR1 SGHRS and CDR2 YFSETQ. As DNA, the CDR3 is TGCGCCAGCAGCTTAATGAGGAGCTCCTACGAGCAGTACTTC. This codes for CASSLMRSSYEQYF.

The CDR3 bases are TGTGCCATCAGTGAGGGGCACTACACAGATACGCAGTATTTT. It translates to CAISEGHYTDTQYF. The chain recombines TRBV10-3 with TRBJ2-3; D remains unclear. V shed 2 bases and J shed 2 bases, with 8 bases lying between them. The germline gives CDR1 ENHRY, CDR2 SYGVKD. The CDR3 totals 14 residues.

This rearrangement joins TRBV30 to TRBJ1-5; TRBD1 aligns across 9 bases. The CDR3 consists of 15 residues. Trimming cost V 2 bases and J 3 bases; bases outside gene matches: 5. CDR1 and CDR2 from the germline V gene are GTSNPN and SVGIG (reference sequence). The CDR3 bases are TGTGCCTGGAGTTACAGGGGGCCAAACAATCAGCCCCAGCATTTT. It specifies CAWSYRGPNNQPQHF.

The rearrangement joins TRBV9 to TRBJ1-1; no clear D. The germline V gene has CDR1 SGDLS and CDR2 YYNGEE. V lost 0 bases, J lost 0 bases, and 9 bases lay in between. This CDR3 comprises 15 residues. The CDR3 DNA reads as TGTGCCAGCAGCGTAGGTCCCATTTTGAACACTGAAGCTTTCTTT. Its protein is CASSVGPILNTEAFF.

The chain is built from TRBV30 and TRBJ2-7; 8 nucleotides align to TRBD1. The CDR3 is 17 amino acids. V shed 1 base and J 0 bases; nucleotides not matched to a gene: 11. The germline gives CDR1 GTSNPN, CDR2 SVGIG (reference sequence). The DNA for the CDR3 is TGTGCCTGGAGTGGATGGTTGCAGGGGGCATTCTCCTACGAGCAGTACTTC. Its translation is CAWSGWLQGAFSYEQYF.

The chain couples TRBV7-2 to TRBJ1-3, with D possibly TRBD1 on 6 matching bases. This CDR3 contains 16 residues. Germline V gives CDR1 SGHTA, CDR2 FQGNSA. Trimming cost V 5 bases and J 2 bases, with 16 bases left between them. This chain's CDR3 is CASSLTGTTAGNTIYF. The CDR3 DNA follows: TGTGCCAGCAGCCTAACCGGGACAACCGCTGGAAACACCATATATTTT.

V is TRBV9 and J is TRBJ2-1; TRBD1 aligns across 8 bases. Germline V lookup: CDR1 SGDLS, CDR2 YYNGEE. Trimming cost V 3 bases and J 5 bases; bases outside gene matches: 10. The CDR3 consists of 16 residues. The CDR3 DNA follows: TGTGCCAGCAGCGCATTTACAGGGGGGTTGGACAATGAGCAGTTCTTC. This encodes CASSAFTGGLDNEQFF.

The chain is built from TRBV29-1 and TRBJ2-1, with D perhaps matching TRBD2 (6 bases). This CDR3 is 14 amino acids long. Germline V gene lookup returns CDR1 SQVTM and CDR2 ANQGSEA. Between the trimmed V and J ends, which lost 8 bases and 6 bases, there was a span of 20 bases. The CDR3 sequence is CSPRVGLSLNEQFF. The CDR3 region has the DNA TGCAGCCCTCGAGTGGGACTTAGTCTCAATGAGCAGTTCTTC.

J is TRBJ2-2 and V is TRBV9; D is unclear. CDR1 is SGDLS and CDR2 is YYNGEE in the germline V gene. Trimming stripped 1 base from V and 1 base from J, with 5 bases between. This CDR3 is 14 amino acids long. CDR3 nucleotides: TGTGCCAGCAGCGTAACAGAGAACACCGGGGAGCTGTTTTTT. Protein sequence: CASSVTENTGELFF. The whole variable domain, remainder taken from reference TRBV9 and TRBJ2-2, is DSGVTQTPKHLITATGQRVTLRCSPRSGDLSVYWYQQSLDQGLQFLIQYYNGEERAKGNILERFSAQQFPDLHSELNLSSLELGDSALYFCASSVTENTGELFFGEGSRLTVL.

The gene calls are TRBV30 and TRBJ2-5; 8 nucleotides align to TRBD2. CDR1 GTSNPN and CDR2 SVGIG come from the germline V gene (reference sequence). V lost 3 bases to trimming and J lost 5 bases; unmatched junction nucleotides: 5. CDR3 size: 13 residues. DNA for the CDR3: TGTGCCTGGAGGCACGGGGGGGCGGAGACCCAGTACTTC. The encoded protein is CAWRHGGAETQYF. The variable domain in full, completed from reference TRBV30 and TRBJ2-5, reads SQTIHQWPATLVQPVGSPLSLECTVEGTSNPNLYWYRQAAGRGLQLLFYSVGIGQISSEVPQNLSASRPQDRQFILSSKKLLLSDSGFYLCAWRHGGAETQYFGPGTRLLVL.

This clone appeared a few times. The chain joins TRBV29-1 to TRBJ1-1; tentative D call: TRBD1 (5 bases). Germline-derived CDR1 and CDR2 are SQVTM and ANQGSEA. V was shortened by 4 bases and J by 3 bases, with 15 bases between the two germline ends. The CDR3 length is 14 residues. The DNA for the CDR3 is TGCAGCGTTGTGCGTATCCGAGGGGACACTGAAGCTTTCTTT. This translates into CSVVRIRGDTEAFF.